This TCR beta chain was retrieved from a study of T cell responses to AZD1222 COVID-19 vaccine. The germline V gene encodes CDR1 LGHDT and CDR2 YNNKEL (reference sequence). The CDR3 length is 15 residues. V shed 5 bases and J 1 base; nucleotides not matched to a gene: 6. Sequencing used immunoSEQ multiplex PCR; TCRdb keeps in-frame clones, though not all of them. Here the sample spans about 100,000 clones, around 83% being singletons. Sequences were derived from peripheral blood, sampled on day 0 of AZD1222 vaccination. This TCR was sampled from an adult in good health. This sequence joins TRBV3-1 (or the pseudogene TRBV3-2) and TRBJ2-5; 8 positions match TRBD2. The CDR3 DNA follows: TGTGCCAGCAGCGCTCCAGCGGGGGTCCAAGAGACCCAGTACTTC. Translated, it gives CASSAPAGVQETQYF.